This TCR beta chain was captured in a study of early T cells in non-severe SARS-CoV-2 infection. About the research overall: Whole-blood bulk RNA, unsorted, was sequenced, and chains were unpaired. Study conclusions and caveats: The VDJdb matching leaned toward anti-spike CD8 responses and overlooked private and CD4 specificities.

Germline CDR1 LNHNV, CDR2 YYDKDF (reference sequence). The CDR3 loop spans 15 amino acids. Trimming took off 3 bases at V and 8 bases at J, with 19 bases between the two ends. The TCR library protocol was used to attach unique molecular identifiers. These identifiers were attached to individual cDNA molecules. Each CDR3 protein gets one entry after TCRdb re-called the 5' RACE reads with MiXCR. The table shows tens of thousands of distinct CDR3 sequences, with about a tenth occurring only once. This clonotype was counted a few times. The antigen is not known. The sequence was collected from an adult who was a healthcare worker with PCR-confirmed SARS-CoV-2 infection or an uninfected control (not recorded which). The rearrangement joins TRBV15 to TRBJ1-2; the D gene is possibly TRBD1 (5 bases). Sample: whole blood, taken at baseline. The CDR3 here is CATSSPGPAGLGYTF. The CDR3 DNA is TGTGCCACCAGCAGCCCGGGGCCGGCGGGATTAGGCTACACCTTC.